Listed below are T cell receptor beta chains from one sample, sequenced in a study of patients and donors after allogeneic stem cell transplantation. Via MiXCR, TCRdb re-called the RT-PCR reads, giving one row per CDR3 protein. The sample has some 150,000 distinct CDR3 sequences; approximately 40% are singletons. The source material was blood, either unsorted or a sorted T cell fraction (not recorded which). These receptors all come from a human donor who was either an allogeneic HSCT recipient or a stem cell or donor lymphocyte infusion donor (not recorded which). It is not recorded whose cells these are; they may come from a transplant donor. Both conserved end residues are trimmed from each CDR3.

j_call v_call cdr3_aa
TRBJ2-3 TRBV12-3/TRBV12-4 ASSFGSTDTQY
TRBJ1-1 TRBV7-2 ASSLIGEAF
TRBJ1-6 TRBV7-3 ASSLMSGSNSPLH
TRBJ2-1 TRBV6-6 ASSRRLRGQGFYNEQF
TRBJ2-3 TRBV5-1 ATSPGTRGTDTQY
TRBJ1-1 TRBV5-1 ASSLEAVNTEAF
TRBJ1-5 TRBV7-9 ASSLAAQPQH
TRBJ1-5 TRBV20-1 SASDSGARPQH
TRBJ2-7 TRBV13 ASSPGGRDSTYEQY
TRBJ1-5 TRBV20-1 SARDWGENQPQH
TRBJ1-4 TRBV4-3 ASSQEGTTNEKLF
TRBJ1-2 TRBV6-5 ASRLTGGYGYT
TRBJ1-2 TRBV29-1 SVEGQGAGGYT
TRBJ2-3 TRBV7-3 ASSPQVGDTDTQY
TRBJ1-1 TRBV12-3/TRBV12-4 ASSGVGGESSTEAF
TRBJ2-3 TRBV3-1 ASSRSNRIRGDTQY
TRBJ1-6 TRBV10-3 AISVDRGPKNSPLH